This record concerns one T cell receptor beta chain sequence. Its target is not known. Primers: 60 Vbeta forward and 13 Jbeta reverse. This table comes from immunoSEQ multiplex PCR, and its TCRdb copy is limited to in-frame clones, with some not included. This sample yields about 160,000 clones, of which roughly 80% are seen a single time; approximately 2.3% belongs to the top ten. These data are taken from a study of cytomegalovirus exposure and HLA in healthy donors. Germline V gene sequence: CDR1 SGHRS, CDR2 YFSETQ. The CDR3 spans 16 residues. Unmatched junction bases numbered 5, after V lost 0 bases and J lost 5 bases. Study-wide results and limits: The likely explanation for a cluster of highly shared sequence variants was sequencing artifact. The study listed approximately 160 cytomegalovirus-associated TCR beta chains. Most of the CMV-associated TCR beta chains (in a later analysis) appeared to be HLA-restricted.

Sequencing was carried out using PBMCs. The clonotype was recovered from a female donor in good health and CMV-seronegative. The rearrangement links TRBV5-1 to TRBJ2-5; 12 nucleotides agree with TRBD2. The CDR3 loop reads CASSLASGGAGETQYF. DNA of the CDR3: TGCGCCAGCAGCTTGGCTAGCGGGGGGGCCGGGGAGACCCAGTACTTC.